What follows are 24 T cell receptor beta chains derived from one specimen sequenced in a study of blood T cell repertoires in COVID-19 (dated by TCRdb to the early 2020s). Receptor libraries were prepared by the immunoSEQ multiplex PCR assay. Here the immuneACCESS table is served through TCRdb, limited to in-frame sequences with V and J called. Missing clones are a known gap in these copies; in checked studies unresolved V genes cover under half, and the rest lacks a known reason. The sample records approximately 61,000 clones, 70% to 80% of which are singletons. The top ten clones comprise less than 25% of the sample. What was sequenced was peripheral blood. Every receptor here comes from a man at least 80 years old with active or convalescent COVID-19.

The chain recombines TRBV7-6 with TRBJ1-5; perhaps TRBD1 as D (6 bases). The CDR3 extends over 17 amino acids. Trimming took off 2 bases at V and 6 bases at J, with 20 bases between the two ends. Germline-derived CDR1 and CDR2 are SGHVS and FNYEAQ. Here the CDR3 reads CASSLSGSAGAIQPQHF. The CDR3 nucleotides are TGTGCCAGCAGCTTAAGTGGGTCGGCAGGGGCCATTCAGCCCCAGCATTTT.

The chain has TRBV14 and TRBJ1-2, with D maybe TRBD1 (6 bases). Germline V gene sequence: CDR1 SGHDN, CDR2 FVKESK. The CDR3 extends over 13 amino acids. The ends were cut back, 5 bases at V and 2 bases at J, with 9 bases in the middle. CDR3 DNA sequence: TGTGCCAGCAGCTCCGGGACAAACTATGGCTACACCTTC. This translates into CASSSGTNYGYTF.

The rearrangement joins TRBV5-1 to TRBJ1-1; unclear D gene. CDR3 length: 13 amino acids. Germline V gene lookup returns CDR1 SGHRS and CDR2 YFSETQ. The germline V and J ends were trimmed by 1 base and 3 bases, with 7 bases remaining between them. The CDR3 reads CASSLLEDTEAFF. The CDR3 coding sequence is TGCGCCAGCAGCTTGCTAGAGGACACTGAAGCTTTCTTT.

The chain couples TRBV6-1 to TRBJ2-7, with D perhaps TRBD1 (5 bases). The CDR3 length is 16 residues. The V gene's germline CDR1 is MNHNS and CDR2 SASEGT. V gave up 2 bases and J gave up 2 bases, with 16 bases separating them. For the CDR3, the DNA is TGTGCCAGCAGTGAACGCTCAGGGCTATATCCCTACGAGCAGTACTTC. Its translation: CASSERSGLYPYEQYF.

The chain is built from TRBV4-3 and TRBJ1-4, with no clear D. V was cut by 0 bases and J by 8 bases, with 7 bases left in between. This CDR3 comprises 13 residues. The germline V gene encodes CDR1 LGHNA and CDR2 YSLEER. CDR3 amino acids: CASSQERREKLFF. In DNA, the CDR3 is TGCGCCAGCAGCCAAGAGAGGAGAGAAAAACTGTTTTTT.

The rearrangement links TRBV6-6 to TRBJ1-6; a weak D match, TRBD1 (6 bases). CDR1 and CDR2 (germline): MNHNY, SVGAGI (reference sequence). V was clipped by 6 bases and J by 6 bases, with 15 bases between them. CDR3 length: 15 amino acids. CDR3 nucleotide sequence: TGTGCCAGCAGACTAAAACAGGGATTTAATTCACCCCTCCACTTT. It specifies CASRLKQGFNSPLHF.

The chain joins TRBV28 to TRBJ2-7; 11 positions agree with TRBD1. The CDR3 is made up of 23 amino acids. V trimming: 2 bases; J trimming: 6 bases; junction bases outside the gene matches: 30. Germline lookup yields CDR1 MDHEN and CDR2 SYDVKM. Here the CDR3 DNA reads TGTGCCAGCAGTTTAAGACCCGGGAGGACGGGACAGGGGGTGGGAGGGCCTCATGGCGAGCAGTACTTC. This gives the protein CASSLRPGRTGQGVGGPHGEQYF.

The V gene is TRBV27, the J gene TRBJ1-5, with 7 bases aligning to TRBD1. The V gene end was trimmed by 8 bases and the J gene end by 6 bases; junction bases not matched to a gene: 10. This CDR3 region has 14 residues. Germline CDR1 MNHEY, CDR2 SMNVEV (reference sequence). CDR3 bases: TGTGCCAGCTCCCCTGGGGGACAGAGTCAGCCCCAGCATTTT. It codes for CASSPGGQSQPQHF.

This clone has more than one count but fewer than ten. This chain connects TRBV28 to TRBJ1-1; tentative D call: TRBD1 (5 bases). This CDR3 is 12 amino acids long. The germline V gene has CDR1 MDHEN and CDR2 SYDVKM. Trimming left V 6 bases short and J 4 bases short, with 9 bases between. CDR3 loop: CASRRQFTEAFF. For the CDR3, the DNA is TGTGCCAGCAGAAGACAGTTCACTGAAGCTTTCTTT.

The rearrangement uses TRBV6-1 and TRBJ1-5; 8 nucleotides align to TRBD1. With V trimmed by 2 bases and J by 4 bases, 7 bases remained unmatched. The germline gives CDR1 MNHNS, CDR2 SASEGT. The CDR3 contains 16 residues. In DNA, the CDR3 is TGTGCCAGCAGTGAATATGGCAGGGGGCAGAATCAGCCCCAGCATTTT. Protein: CASSEYGRGQNQPQHF.

This clone was seen more than once but under ten times. V and J are TRBV5-4 and TRBJ1-4; 7 bases fit TRBD1. The CDR3 runs 16 residues. Germline assignment: CDR1 SGHNT and CDR2 YYREEE (reference sequence). V lost 2 bases, J lost 0 bases, and 4 bases stayed unmatched. CDR3 loop: CASSFQGDATNEKLFF. CDR3 nucleotide sequence: TGTGCCAGCAGCTTTCAGGGGGATGCAACTAATGAAAAACTGTTTTTT.

This clone was seen a few times. Written as DNA, the CDR3 is TGTGCCTGGGGCGCCCTCGACAGGGGAGGCGAGACCCAGTACTTC. As protein: CAWGALDRGGETQYF. The chain has TRBV30 and TRBJ2-5; 8 bases agree with TRBD1. CDR3 length: 15 amino acids. Germline V gene lookup returns CDR1 GTSNPN and CDR2 SVGIG (reference sequence). Trimming at V came to 5 bases and at J to 5 bases, leaving 13 bases not matched to a gene.

The V call is TRBV3-1 (or the pseudogene TRBV3-2), the J call TRBJ2-7; possibly TRBD1 for D (5 bases). V lost 4 bases and J lost 0, with 10 bases in between. CDR1 and CDR2 from the germline V gene are LGHDT and YNNKEL (reference sequence). CDR3 length equals 14 residues. Here the CDR3 DNA reads TGTGCCAGCAGCCCCGACAGTAACTCCTACGAGCAGTACTTC. Translating gives CASSPDSNSYEQYF.

The chain joins TRBV6-4 to TRBJ1-1; tentatively, D is TRBD1 (6 bases). Germline lookup yields CDR1 MRHNA and CDR2 SNTAGT. The CDR3 contains 13 residues. V lost 6 bases to trimming and J lost 10 bases, with 18 bases between them. The CDR3 DNA is TGTGCCAGCAGCTTGACAGGACCTATGCGAGCTTTCTTT. This translates into CASSLTGPMRAFF.

V and J are TRBV29-1 and TRBJ1-2; 9 bases align to TRBD1. Germline V gene sequence: CDR1 SQVTM, CDR2 ANQGSEA. V lost 6 bases, J lost 5 bases, and 1 base stayed unmatched. The CDR3 consists of 11 residues. The CDR3 DNA reads TGCAGCGTGGACAGGGGTTATGGCTACACCTTC. Translated, it gives CSVDRGYGYTF.

The chain has TRBV7-9 and TRBJ2-1, with TRBD2 as a possible D gene (6 bases). This CDR3 contains 14 residues. Germline V CDR1 and CDR2: SEHNR, FQNEAQ (reference sequence). V gave up 2 bases and J gave up 5 bases, with 10 bases separating them. This CDR3 reads CASSLSGSNNEQFF. Here the CDR3 DNA reads TGTGCCAGCAGCTTATCCGGGAGCAACAATGAGCAGTTCTTC.

The chain has TRBV7-9 and TRBJ2-4, with D unclear. This CDR3 has 13 residues. V dropped 5 bases and J dropped 3 bases, with 8 bases sitting between them. From germline, CDR1 is SEHNR and CDR2 FQNEAQ (reference sequence). CDR3 coding DNA: TGTGCCAGCAGCCTAGACGGCAAAAACATTCAGTACTTC. It translates to CASSLDGKNIQYF.

The table lists this clone with a count of one. The rearrangement links TRBV29-1 to TRBJ2-1; D ambiguous. This CDR3 is built from 10 residues. Germline V gives CDR1 SQVTM, CDR2 ANQGSEA. The V end lost 4 bases, the J end lost 5 bases, and 3 bases lay between the germline ends. The CDR3 loop reads CSVAHNEQFF. The CDR3 bases are TGCAGCGTTGCTCACAATGAGCAGTTCTTC.

The chain links TRBV3-1 (or the pseudogene TRBV3-2) to TRBJ2-1; a possible D gene is TRBD2 (6 bases). The germline V and J ends were trimmed by 4 bases and 0 bases, with 13 bases remaining between them. The CDR3 loop spans 16 amino acids. CDR1 and CDR2 from the germline V gene are LGHDT and YNNKEL (reference sequence). CDR3 region: CASSRRTTGSYNEQFF. In DNA form, the CDR3 reads TGTGCCAGCAGCCGCAGGACTACCGGCTCCTACAATGAGCAGTTCTTC.

V usage is TRBV16 and J usage is TRBJ1-4, with D unresolved. The germline gives CDR1 KGHSY, CDR2 FQNENV. Trimming took 3 bases from V and 0 from J, leaving 8 bases between them. The CDR3 runs 15 residues. The CDR3 DNA reads as TGTGCCAGCAGCCACCGACACTCAACTAATGAAAAACTGTTTTTT. The encoded protein is CASSHRHSTNEKLFF.

A few counts support this clone. This chain uses TRBV7-2 with TRBJ2-1; maybe TRBD1 (6 bases). The CDR3 extends over 17 amino acids. The V gene lost 1 base and the J gene lost 4 bases, with 17 bases spanning the gap. CDR1 SGHTA and CDR2 FQGNSA come from the germline V gene. CDR3 DNA sequence: TGTGCCAGCAGCTTAGAATACTTGGACAGAGATTACAATGAGCAGTTCTTC. It specifies CASSLEYLDRDYNEQFF.

This chain links TRBV11-2 with TRBJ2-1, with a tentative D call TRBD1 (5 bases). The CDR3 is 17 residues long. CDR1 is SGHAT and CDR2 is FQNNGV in the germline V gene. The germline V and J ends were trimmed by 0 bases and 7 bases, with 19 bases remaining between them. CDR3 nucleotides: TGTGCCAGCAGCTTAGAATTTTGGGGCCACTCTGGAAATGAGCAGTTCTTC. Translation: CASSLEFWGHSGNEQFF.

The V gene is TRBV20-1, the J gene TRBJ1-1; D gene unclear. V was shortened by 5 bases and J by 3 bases, with 7 bases between the two germline ends. Germline-derived CDR1 and CDR2 are DFQATT and SNEGSKA (reference sequence). The CDR3 is 11 residues long. The CDR3 bases are TGCAGTGCTCCCCGGGACACTGAAGCTTTCTTT. Its translation: CSAPRDTEAFF.

The V and J genes are TRBV28 and TRBJ2-5; the D gene is possibly TRBD1 (5 bases). With 7 bases removed from V and 5 bases from J, the gap between germline ends came to 17 bases. Germline loops: CDR1 MDHEN, CDR2 SYDVKM. This CDR3 comprises 14 residues. CDR3 amino acids: CASTQQGYWETQYF. DNA for the CDR3: TGTGCCAGCACCCAGCAGGGCTATTGGGAGACCCAGTACTTC.